This record looks at one TCR beta chain sequence and its context. Germline and junction disagree at one end, which may indicate a read error. This sample stems from a study of blood T cell repertoires in COVID-19. Study in general: Donors in the United States, Italy and Spain gave samples during acute or convalescent COVID-19. The analysed material was cDNA or gDNA that came from T cells, B-cell-depleted T cells, or PBMCs.

Original processing notes: Estimation of nucleated cell counts was performed using reference gene primer amplification. TCRdb keeps only in-frame clones here, not all; method: immunoSEQ multiplex PCR. Clonal size and the V and J genes are those of that table, whereas D and trimming came from the DNA. The repertoire has roughly 200,000 clones, more than 85% of them found once; the top ten carry roughly 10%. CDR3 length equals 18 residues. Per germline, CDR1 SGHTS and CDR2 YDEGEE. Sequencing was performed on peripheral blood. This clonotype was obtained from a woman in her fifties or sixties with COVID-19, enrolled during active disease. The V and J genes are TRBV5-8 and TRBJ1-3; 7 positions match TRBD1. CDR3 region: CASRLERGPLDSGNTIYF. The CDR3 bases are TGTGCCAGCAGATTGGAGAGGGGGCCCTTGGATTCTGGAAACACCATATATTTT. The full variable domain, completed using reference TRBV5-8 and TRBJ1-3, is EAGVTQSPTHLIKTRGQQATLRCSPISGHTSVYWYQQALGLGLQFLLWYDEGEERNRGNFPPRFSGRQFPNYSSELNVNALELEDSALYLCASRLERGPLDSGNTIYFGEGSWLTVV.